Sequencing of this T cell receptor beta chain was carried out in a study of regulatory T cells in long-lasting Graves disease. Notes on this clonotype: The target antigen is unknown. Just one base apart from a much larger clone, this may be a read error.

Time point meaning: persistent/refractory GD, antithyroid drugs over 5 years with positive TRAb. PBMCs provided the RNA from which the TCR library was made. Peripheral blood, at 8 to 9.5 milliliters, went into EDTA tubes. CDR3 regions were amplified by Arm-PCR using iRepertoire HTBI primers to build TCR beta libraries. Using its own MiXCR run on the multiplex PCR reads, TCRdb lists one record per CDR3 protein. This table has roughly 450,000 distinct CDR3 sequences, 23% appearing once. Study conclusions and caveats: TRBV28 was favored in persistent disease, as were TRBJ1-2 and TRBJ2-5. Not thyroid tissue but only peripheral blood was studied. The TCR repertoire of persistent Graves' patients was less diverse than that of newly diagnosed ones.

The CDR3 is made up of 15 amino acids. Germline assignment: CDR1 LNHNV and CDR2 YYDKDF (reference sequence). The TCR was taken from a female donor with Graves disease. The sample here was peripheral blood mononuclear cells (PBMCs), taken when the disease was refractory, from a patient treated with antithyroid drugs. The rearrangement links TRBV15 to TRBJ2-7, with 7 nucleotides matching TRBD2. This CDR3 is CTTSRDKGGAGEQYF. DNA of the CDR3: TGTACCACCAGCAGAGATAAGGGAGGGGCGGGAGAGCAGTACTTC.